This record looks at one T cell receptor (beta chain) sequence and its context. No antigen is known for it. The treatment here: about 20 received Ad26.COV2.S at low or high dose, single or two shots; several received placebo; per-sample allocation not given. The study sampled participants on day 63 after the first vaccine or placebo injection. Expression of Wuhan-strain SARS-CoV-2 spike came from the Ad26 vector that formed the vaccine. The entry originates in a study of Ad26.COV2.S vaccination and SARS-CoV-2 variants. CDR1 and CDR2 (germline): SGHVS, FNYEAQ. After removal of 0 bases from V and 6 bases from J, the junction contained 22 bases not matched to a gene. The CDR3 is 21 amino acids. Clones were read by immunoSEQ multiplex PCR, and TCRdb kept only the in-frame ones, dropping some. There are approximately 350,000 clones in the sample; approximately 83% occur only once, and almost 7.5% lies in the top ten.

Notes on the study in general: Recipients of either vaccine or placebo displayed similar breadth of non-spike TCRs. Participants in the vaccine arm had higher spike-specific TCR breadth; placebo recipients had lower. After vaccination, substantial breadth of spike-specific CD8+ and CD4+ responses was reported.

The specimen was peripheral blood, collected in a trial of Ad26.COV2.S vaccine versus placebo. This chain connects TRBV7-6 to TRBJ2-1, with 8 bases lining up with TRBD2. This TCR derives from a person aged 18-60 years who received the Ad26.COV2.S COVID-19 vaccine or a placebo. CDR3: CASSLARSGMEKGPMGNEQFF. CDR3 in DNA: TGTGCCAGCAGCTTAGCGCGTAGCGGGATGGAAAAGGGTCCCATGGGCAATGAGCAGTTCTTC.